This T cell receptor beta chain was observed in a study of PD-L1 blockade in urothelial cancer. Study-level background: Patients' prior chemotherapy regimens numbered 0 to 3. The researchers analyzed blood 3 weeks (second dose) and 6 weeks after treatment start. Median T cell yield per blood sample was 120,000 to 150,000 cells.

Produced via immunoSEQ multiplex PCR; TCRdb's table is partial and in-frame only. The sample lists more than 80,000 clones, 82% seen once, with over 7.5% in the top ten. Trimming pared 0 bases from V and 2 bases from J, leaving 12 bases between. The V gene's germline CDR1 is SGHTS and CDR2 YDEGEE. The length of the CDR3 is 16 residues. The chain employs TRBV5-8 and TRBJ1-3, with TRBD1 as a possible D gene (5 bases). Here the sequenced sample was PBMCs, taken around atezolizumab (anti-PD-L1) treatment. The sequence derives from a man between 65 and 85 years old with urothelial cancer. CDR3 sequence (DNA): TGTGCCAGCAGCTTGGATGTAGGGGCGGCTGGAAACACCATATATTTT. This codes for CASSLDVGAAGNTIYF.